These 3 T cell receptor beta chains were sequenced from one sample in a study of cytomegalovirus exposure and HLA in healthy donors. Assay: immunoSEQ multiplex PCR; the TCRdb copy retains only in-frame clones and omits some. Of about 73,000 clones in the sample, 70% to 90% were seen once. The sample taken for sequencing was PBMCs. These receptors were obtained from a woman aged 18-29 years in good health and CMV-seropositive.

The rearrangement links TRBV5-1 to TRBJ2-7, with D possibly TRBD1 on 5 matching bases. CDR3 length: 13 amino acids. Per the germline V gene, CDR1 is SGHRS and CDR2 is YFSETQ. Trimming took 4 bases from V and 3 from J, leaving 11 bases between them. The DNA of the CDR3 is TGCGCCAGCAGCGCCAGGGTACGCTACGAGCAGTACTTC. It yields the protein CASSARVRYEQYF.

This chain links TRBV6-5 with TRBJ1-1; TRBD1 might be the D (6 bases). Trimming cost V 2 bases and J 0 bases, with 13 bases left between them. Per germline, CDR1 MNHEY and CDR2 SVGAGI. This CDR3 is 16 amino acids long. CDR3 residues: CASSYRQGTMNTEAFF. The CDR3 DNA is TGTGCCAGCAGTTACAGGCAGGGGACCATGAACACTGAAGCTTTCTTT.

This rearrangement joins TRBV6-4 to TRBJ1-5; a weak D match, TRBD1 (6 bases). The V and J ends lost 4 bases and 0 bases respectively, with 16 bases between them. The CDR3 loop spans 17 amino acids. Germline V gene data show CDR1 as MRHNA and CDR2 as SNTAGT. For the CDR3, the DNA is TGTGCCAGCAGTGCCTTAGTTGGGGGCTATAGCAATCAGCCCCAGCATTTT. It yields the protein CASSALVGGYSNQPQHF.